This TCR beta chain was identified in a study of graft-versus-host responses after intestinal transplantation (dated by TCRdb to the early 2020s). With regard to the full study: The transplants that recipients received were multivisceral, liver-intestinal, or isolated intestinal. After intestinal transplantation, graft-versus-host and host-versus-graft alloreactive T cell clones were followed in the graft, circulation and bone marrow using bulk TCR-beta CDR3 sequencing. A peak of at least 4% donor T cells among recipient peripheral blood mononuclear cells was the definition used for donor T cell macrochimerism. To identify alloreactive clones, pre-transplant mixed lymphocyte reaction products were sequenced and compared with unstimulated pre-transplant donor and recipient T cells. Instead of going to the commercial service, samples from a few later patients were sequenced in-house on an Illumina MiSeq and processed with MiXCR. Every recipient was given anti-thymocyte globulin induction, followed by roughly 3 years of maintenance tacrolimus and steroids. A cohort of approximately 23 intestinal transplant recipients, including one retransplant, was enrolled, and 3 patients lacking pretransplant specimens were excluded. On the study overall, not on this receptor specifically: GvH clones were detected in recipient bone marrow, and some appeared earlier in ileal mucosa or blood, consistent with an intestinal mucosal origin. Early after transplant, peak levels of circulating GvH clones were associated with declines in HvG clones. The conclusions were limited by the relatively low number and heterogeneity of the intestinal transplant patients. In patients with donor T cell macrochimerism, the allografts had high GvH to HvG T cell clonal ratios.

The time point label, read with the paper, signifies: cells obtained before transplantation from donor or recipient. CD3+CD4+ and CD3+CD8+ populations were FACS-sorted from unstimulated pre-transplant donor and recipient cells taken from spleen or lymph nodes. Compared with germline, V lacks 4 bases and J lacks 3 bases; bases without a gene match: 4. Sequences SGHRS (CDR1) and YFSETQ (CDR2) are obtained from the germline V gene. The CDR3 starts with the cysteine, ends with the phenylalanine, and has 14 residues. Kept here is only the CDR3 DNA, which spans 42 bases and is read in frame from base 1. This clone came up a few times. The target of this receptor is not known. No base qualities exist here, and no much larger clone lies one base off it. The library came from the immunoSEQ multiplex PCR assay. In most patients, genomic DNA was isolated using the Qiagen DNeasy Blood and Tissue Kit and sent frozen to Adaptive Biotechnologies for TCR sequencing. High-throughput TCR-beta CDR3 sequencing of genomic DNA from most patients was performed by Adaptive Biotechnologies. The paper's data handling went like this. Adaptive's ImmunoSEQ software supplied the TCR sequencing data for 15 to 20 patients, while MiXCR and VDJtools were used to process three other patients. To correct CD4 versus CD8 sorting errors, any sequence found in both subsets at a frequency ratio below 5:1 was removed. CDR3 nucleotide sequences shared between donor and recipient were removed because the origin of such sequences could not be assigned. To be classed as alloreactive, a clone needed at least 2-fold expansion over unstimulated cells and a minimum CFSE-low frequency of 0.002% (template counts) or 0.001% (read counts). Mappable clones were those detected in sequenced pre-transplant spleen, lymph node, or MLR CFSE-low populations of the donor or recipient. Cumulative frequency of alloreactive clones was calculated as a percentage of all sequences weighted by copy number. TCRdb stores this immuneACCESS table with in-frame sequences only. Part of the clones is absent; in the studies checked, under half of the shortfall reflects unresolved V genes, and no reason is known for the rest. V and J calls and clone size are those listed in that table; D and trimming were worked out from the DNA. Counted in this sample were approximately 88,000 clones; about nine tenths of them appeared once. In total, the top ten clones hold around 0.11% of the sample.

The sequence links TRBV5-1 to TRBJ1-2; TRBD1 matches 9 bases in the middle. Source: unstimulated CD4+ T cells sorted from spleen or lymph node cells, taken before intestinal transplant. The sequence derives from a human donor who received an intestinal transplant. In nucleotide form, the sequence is TGCGCCAGCAGCACGGGACAGGGCTACTATGGCTACACCTTC. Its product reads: CASSTGQGYYGYTF.